One and the same sample provided the 27 T cell receptor beta chains below, sequenced in a study of long-term antiretroviral therapy in people with HIV. immunoSEQ v3.0 was run at survey level. Using immunoSEQ multiplex PCR, the repertoire was profiled, and TCRdb retains in-frame clones only, with some absent. The data hold 30,000 to 35,000 clones, with more than 75% observed a single time. The sample consisted of unsorted PBMCs, taken 1.9 years after starting antiretroviral therapy. The source of these receptors is a man aged 18 to 35 with HIV.

V is TRBV10-2 and J is TRBJ1-1; no clear D. Germline V gives CDR1 WSHSY, CDR2 SAAADI. V was shortened by 0 bases and J by 5 bases, with 13 bases between the two germline ends. This CDR3 comprises 15 residues. CDR3 loop: CASSESSAPRTEAFF. DNA for the CDR3: TGCGCCAGCAGTGAGTCAAGTGCCCCCCGAACTGAAGCTTTCTTT.

This chain uses TRBV7-6 with TRBJ2-5; D is unclear. The V gene lost 5 bases and the J gene lost 3 bases, with 10 bases spanning the gap. CDR3 length: 13 amino acids. Germline loops: CDR1 SGHVS, CDR2 FNYEAQ. This chain's CDR3 is CASSPGPEETQYF. Written as DNA, the CDR3 is TGTGCCAGCAGCCCCGGACCAGAAGAGACCCAGTACTTC. The whole variable domain, remainder taken from reference TRBV7-6 and TRBJ2-5, is GAGVSQSPRYKVTKRGQDVALRCDPISGHVSLYWYRQALGQGPEFLTYFNYEAQQDKSGLPNDRFSAERPEGSISTLTIQRTEQRDSAMYRCASSPGPEETQYFGPGTRLLVL.

Only a few counts were recorded for this clone. V is TRBV15 and J is TRBJ2-7, with D hard to call. Trimming removed 2 bases at V and 6 bases at J, with 8 bases between. The CDR3 length is 12 residues. Germline CDR1 reads LNHNV; CDR2 reads YYDKDF (reference sequence). CDR3 amino acids: CATSRLSGEQYF. CDR3 coding DNA: TGTGCCACCAGCAGACTATCAGGCGAGCAGTACTTC.

The chain uses TRBV5-1 and TRBJ1-1; no clear D gene. V was pared by 5 bases and J by 2 bases, with 4 bases between. Germline lookup yields CDR1 SGHRS and CDR2 YFSETQ. The CDR3 extends over 11 amino acids. CDR3 protein: CASRGNTEAFF. Here the CDR3 DNA reads TGCGCCAGCAGGGGCAACACTGAAGCTTTCTTT.

This clone was detected a few times. The chain employs TRBV11-2 and TRBJ2-7; D is perhaps TRBD1 (6 bases). Germline loops: CDR1 SGHAT, CDR2 FQNNGV. V dropped 3 bases and J dropped 3 bases, with 12 bases sitting between them. This CDR3 comprises 14 residues. CDR3 sequence (DNA): TGTGCCAGCAGCTTCCTAGGGGGAGACTACGAGCAGTACGTC. This sequence encodes CASSFLGGDYEQYV.

CDR3 DNA: TGTGCCAGCAGCTTAACCACAGATACGCAGTATTTT. Protein product: CASSLTTDTQYF. This chain links TRBV11-2 with TRBJ2-3; no clear D gene. V was clipped by 2 bases and J by 2 bases, with 2 bases between them. In germline, CDR1 is SGHAT, CDR2 FQNNGV. The CDR3 contains 12 residues.

This rearrangement joins TRBV11-2 to TRBJ1-1; perhaps TRBD1 as D (5 bases). Germline CDR1 reads SGHAT; CDR2 reads FQNNGV. The germline V and J ends were trimmed by 4 bases and 3 bases, with 15 bases remaining between them. The CDR3 is made up of 15 amino acids. CDR3 sequence (DNA): TGTGCCAGCAGCTCTAGCCTTCGGGGGGACACTGAAGCTTTCTTT. Encoded protein: CASSSSLRGDTEAFF.

V usage is TRBV6-6 and J usage is TRBJ1-1; D perhaps matches TRBD1 (5 bases). The CDR3 length is 15 residues. Germline V CDR1 and CDR2: MNHNY, SVGAGI (reference sequence). V was shortened by 3 bases and J by 2 bases, with 13 bases between the two germline ends. The CDR3 here is CASSYSGSSNTEAFF. The CDR3 DNA reads as TGTGCCAGCAGTTATTCAGGGAGTAGTAACACTGAAGCTTTCTTT.

The chain joins TRBV18 to TRBJ2-5, with D uncertain. Germline V gives CDR1 KGHSH, CDR2 LQKENI. The CDR3 has 13 amino acids. Between the trimmed V and J ends, which lost 2 bases and 4 bases, there was a span of 8 bases. CDR3 sequence (DNA): TGTGCCAGCTCACCATCGGTGGGAGAGACCCAGTACTTC. Protein: CASSPSVGETQYF.

This sequence joins TRBV7-9 and TRBJ2-1; 16 nucleotides agree with TRBD2. The junction had 10 bases not matched to a gene; V was cut back by 6 bases and J by 8 bases. The CDR3 covers 17 residues. In germline, CDR1 is SEHNR, CDR2 FQNEAQ (reference sequence). CDR3 amino acids: CASRPGLAGGLRDEQFF. The CDR3, as DNA: TGTGCCAGCAGGCCGGGACTAGCGGGGGGGCTACGAGATGAGCAGTTCTTC.

The chain combines TRBV7-8 with TRBJ2-2; TRBD2 matches 8 bases. The CDR3 is 17 amino acids. Losses at the gene ends were 1 base for V and 4 bases for J; bases not matched to a gene: 8. Germline values: CDR1 SGHVS, CDR2 FQNEAQ. This chain's CDR3 is CASSLERAGVSTGELFF. Written as DNA, the CDR3 is TGTGCCAGCAGCTTAGAACGAGCGGGGGTTTCCACCGGGGAGCTGTTTTTT.

V usage is TRBV6-6 and J usage is TRBJ1-6, with a weak D call TRBD1 (5 bases). Between the trimmed V and J ends, which lost 8 bases and 10 bases, there was a span of 15 bases. Germline V lookup: CDR1 MNHNY, CDR2 SVGAGI (reference sequence). The CDR3 loop spans 13 amino acids. The CDR3 region is CASQVGVGSPLHF. As DNA, the CDR3 is TGTGCCAGCCAAGTGGGGGTAGGGTCACCCCTCCACTTT.

V is TRBV11-2 and J is TRBJ2-1; 7 bases agree with TRBD2. The V and J ends lost 5 bases and 9 bases, in that order; junction bases with no gene match: 10. The CDR3 totals 14 residues. The germline V gene encodes CDR1 SGHAT and CDR2 FQNNGV. The CDR3 protein is CASSVGRMMGEQFF. The CDR3 bases are TGTGCCAGCAGCGTCGGGAGGATGATGGGTGAGCAGTTCTTC.

This clone was recorded a few times. The chain couples TRBV19 to TRBJ1-5, with D possibly matching TRBD1 (6 bases). V lost 5 bases and J 0 bases, leaving 14 bases between the germline ends. The CDR3 consists of 16 residues. Germline CDR1 is LNHDA and CDR2 is SQIVND (reference sequence). This chain's CDR3 is CASSPMDSNSNQPQHF. DNA of the CDR3: TGTGCCAGTAGTCCCATGGACAGCAATAGCAATCAGCCCCAGCATTTT.

The rearrangement joins TRBV25-1 to TRBJ2-5; D is undetermined. This CDR3 spans 15 amino acids. Germline V CDR1 and CDR2: MGHDK, SYGVNS. Trimming took 4 bases from V and 1 from J, leaving 13 bases between them. The CDR3 loop is CASSGFGGVQETQYF. The DNA for the CDR3 is TGTGCCAGCAGTGGTTTTGGTGGTGTCCAAGAGACCCAGTACTTC.

V is TRBV9 and J is TRBJ2-3; no clear D. With 7 bases removed from V and 4 bases from J, the gap between germline ends came to 16 bases. CDR1 SGDLS and CDR2 YYNGEE come from the germline V gene. The CDR3 loop spans 14 amino acids. CDR3 amino acids: CASGRARSSDTQYF. Here the CDR3 DNA reads TGTGCCAGCGGCCGGGCTAGAAGCTCAGATACGCAGTATTTT.

This clone was seen a few times. J is TRBJ1-6 and V is TRBV5-8, with 9 bases matching TRBD1. J gave up 8 bases and V 4 bases, and 7 bases lay outside the gene matches. Looked up from germline, CDR1 is SGHTS and CDR2 is YDEGEE. This CDR3 is 15 amino acids long. The CDR3 DNA follows: TGTGCCAGCAGCAGCGGGACAGGGCAGGATTCACCCCTCCACTTT. Its translation is CASSSGTGQDSPLHF.

V is TRBV7-2 and J is TRBJ1-4; maybe TRBD1 (5 bases). CDR3 length: 14 amino acids. The germline V gene has CDR1 SGHTA and CDR2 FQGNSA. Trimming removed 1 base from V and 8 bases from J, with 11 bases in between. CDR3 nucleotides: TGTGCCAGCAGCTTAGGCCCGGGGGGGGAAAAACTGTTTTTT. It encodes CASSLGPGGEKLFF.

The chain carries TRBV18 and TRBJ1-4; perhaps TRBD1 as D (6 bases). Germline assignment: CDR1 KGHSH and CDR2 LQKENI. V dropped 3 bases and J dropped 0 bases, with 11 bases sitting between them. This CDR3 is 16 amino acids long. The CDR3 protein is CASSPGQGTTNEKLFF. Here the CDR3 DNA reads TGTGCCAGCTCACCGGGGCAGGGGACAACTAATGAAAAACTGTTTTTT.

This clone was seen a handful of times. The chain links TRBV7-9 to TRBJ2-2; a possible D gene is TRBD2 (6 bases). Germline V gives CDR1 SEHNR, CDR2 FQNEAQ (reference sequence). The germline V and J ends were trimmed by 4 bases and 7 bases, with 10 bases remaining between them. CDR3 size: 13 residues. CDR3 nucleotides: TGTGCCAGCAGCTACGGGGGAAGCGGGGAGCTGTTTTTT. Residues: CASSYGGSGELFF.

This chain links TRBV6-1 with TRBJ1-1; D unresolved. From germline, CDR1 is MNHNS and CDR2 SASEGT. The CDR3 totals 14 residues. V lost 2 bases and J lost 2, with 9 bases in between. The CDR3 DNA is TGTGCCAGCAGTGAATTGGGTCCTAACACTGAAGCTTTCTTT. As protein: CASSELGPNTEAFF.

The chain employs TRBV27 and TRBJ2-7; D may be TRBD1 (5 bases). The CDR3 totals 14 residues. The V gene's germline CDR1 is MNHEY and CDR2 SMNVEV (reference sequence). The V end lost 6 bases, the J end lost 0 bases, and 12 bases lay between the germline ends. CDR3 region: CASSRDVGSYEQYF. The CDR3 DNA reads as TGTGCCAGCAGCAGGGATGTGGGCTCCTACGAGCAGTACTTC.

This sequence joins TRBV7-9 and TRBJ2-3; perhaps TRBD2 as D (5 bases). V lost 4 bases and J 0 bases, leaving 17 bases between the germline ends. Germline-derived CDR1 and CDR2 are SEHNR and FQNEAQ (reference sequence). The CDR3 totals 17 residues. CDR3 sequence (DNA): TGTGCCAGCAGCTCCGAGGTCATCCGGGATAGCACAGATACGCAGTATTTT. Encoded protein: CASSSEVIRDSTDTQYF.

This chain joins TRBV4-2 and TRBJ2-3; 14 bases map to TRBD2. J lost 6 bases, V lost 0 bases, and 5 bases had no gene match. CDR3 length: 17 residues. Germline lookup yields CDR1 LGHNA and CDR2 YNFKEQ. The CDR3 DNA reads TGTGCCAGCAGCCAAGAAGGTGGGACTAGCGGGGGCGATACGCAGTATTTT. This encodes CASSQEGGTSGGDTQYF.

The chain links TRBV6-5 to TRBJ1-5, with 8 positions matching TRBD1. CDR3 length equals 14 residues. With V trimmed by 5 bases and J by 5 bases, 5 bases remained unmatched. The V gene's germline CDR1 is MNHEY and CDR2 SVGAGI. The CDR3 is CASSGGQADQPQHF. The DNA for the CDR3 is TGTGCCAGCAGTGGGGGACAGGCAGATCAGCCCCAGCATTTT.

The table lists this clone with a count of one. J is TRBJ1-1 and V is TRBV11-2; D may be TRBD1 (5 bases). This CDR3 spans 13 amino acids. V was clipped by 5 bases and J by 5 bases, with 12 bases between them. Per the germline V gene, CDR1 is SGHAT and CDR2 is FQNNGV. The CDR3 bases are TGTGCCAGCAGCCCCCCGGGGGGGACTGAAGCTTTCTTT. The encoded protein is CASSPPGGTEAFF.

The chain combines TRBV6-6 with TRBJ1-5, with D uncertain. Germline CDR1 MNHNY, CDR2 SVGAGI (reference sequence). CDR3 size: 12 residues. V was clipped by 2 bases and J by 7 bases, with 6 bases between them. In nucleotides, the CDR3 is TGTGCCAGCAGTTACGGGGAGCAGCCCCAGCATTTT. It is translated as CASSYGEQPQHF.